A single T cell receptor (beta chain) is shown here with its context. Its target is unknown. Sequencing used immunoSEQ multiplex PCR; TCRdb keeps in-frame clones, though not all of them. There are roughly 100,000 clones in the sample; 75% to 90% occur only once, and about 8.7% lies in the top ten. The germline CDR1 and CDR2 sequences are SGHAT and FQNNGV. The CDR3 is made up of 14 amino acids. V shed 5 bases, J shed 7 bases, and the junction held 8 bases outside the gene matches. This entry belongs to a study of T cell responses to AZD1222 COVID-19 vaccine. The study, taken as a whole, reports: It was only 6 or 7 AZD1222 recipients who were seropositive at baseline. Two AZD1222 doses significantly raised spike-specific TCR breadth and depth over controls. Repertoire samples came only from after the peak T cell response.

This TCR was sampled from an adult in good health. The rearrangement uses TRBV11-2 and TRBJ1-2; 9 bases match TRBD1. Sequencing was performed on peripheral blood, taken on day 0 of AZD1222 vaccination. CDR3 in amino acids: CASSATGQGFGYTF. The CDR3 nucleotides read TGTGCCAGCAGCGCCACGGGACAGGGCTTTGGCTACACCTTC.